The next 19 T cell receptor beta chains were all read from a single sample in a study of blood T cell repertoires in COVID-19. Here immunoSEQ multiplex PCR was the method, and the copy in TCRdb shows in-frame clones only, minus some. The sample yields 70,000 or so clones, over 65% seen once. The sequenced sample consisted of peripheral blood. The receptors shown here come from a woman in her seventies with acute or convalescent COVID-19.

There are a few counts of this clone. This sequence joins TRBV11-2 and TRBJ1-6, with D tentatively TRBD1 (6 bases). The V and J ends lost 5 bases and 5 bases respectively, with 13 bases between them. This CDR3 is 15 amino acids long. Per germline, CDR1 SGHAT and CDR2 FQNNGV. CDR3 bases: TGTGCCAGCAGCCGAACGGGACAAGATAATTCACCCCTCCACTTT. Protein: CASSRTGQDNSPLHF. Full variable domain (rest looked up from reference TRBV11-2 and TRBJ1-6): EAGVAQSPRYKIIEKRQSVAFWCNPISGHATLYWYQQILGQGPKLLIQFQNNGVVDDSQLPKDRFSAERLKGVDSTLKIQPAKLEDSAVYLCASSRTGQDNSPLHFGNGTRLTVT.

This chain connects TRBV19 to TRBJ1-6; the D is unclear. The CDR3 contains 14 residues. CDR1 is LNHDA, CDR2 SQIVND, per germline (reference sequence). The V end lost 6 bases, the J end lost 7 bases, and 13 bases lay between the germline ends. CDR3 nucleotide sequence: TGTGCCAGTAGGCACAAGGGAGCAAATTCACCCCTCCACTTT. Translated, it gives CASRHKGANSPLHF.

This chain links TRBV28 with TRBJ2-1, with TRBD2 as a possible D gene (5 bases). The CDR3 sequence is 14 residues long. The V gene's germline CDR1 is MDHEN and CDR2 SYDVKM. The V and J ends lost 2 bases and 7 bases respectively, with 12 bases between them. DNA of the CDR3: TGTGCCAGCAGTTTAGTCGCGACGGGGAATGAGCAGTTCTTC. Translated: CASSLVATGNEQFF.

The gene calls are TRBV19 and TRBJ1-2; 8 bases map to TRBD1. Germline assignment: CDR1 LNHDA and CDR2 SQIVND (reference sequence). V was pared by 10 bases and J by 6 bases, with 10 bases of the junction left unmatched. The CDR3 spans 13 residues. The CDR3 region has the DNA TGTGCCACAACGGGAAGGACAGGGCATGGCTACACCTTC. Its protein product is CATTGRTGHGYTF.

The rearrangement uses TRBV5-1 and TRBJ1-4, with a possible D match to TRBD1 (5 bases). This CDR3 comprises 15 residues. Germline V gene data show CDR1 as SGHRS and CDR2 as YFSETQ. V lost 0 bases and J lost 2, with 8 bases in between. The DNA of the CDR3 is TGCGCCAGCAGCTTGGTGCCAGGGACTAATGAAAAACTGTTTTTT. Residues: CASSLVPGTNEKLFF.

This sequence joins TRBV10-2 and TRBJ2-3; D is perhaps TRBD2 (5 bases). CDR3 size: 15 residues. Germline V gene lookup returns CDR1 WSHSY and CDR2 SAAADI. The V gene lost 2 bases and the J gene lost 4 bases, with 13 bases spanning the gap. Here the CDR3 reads CASSENRGLPDTQYF. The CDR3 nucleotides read TGCGCCAGCAGTGAGAACCGGGGTTTACCAGATACGCAGTATTTT.

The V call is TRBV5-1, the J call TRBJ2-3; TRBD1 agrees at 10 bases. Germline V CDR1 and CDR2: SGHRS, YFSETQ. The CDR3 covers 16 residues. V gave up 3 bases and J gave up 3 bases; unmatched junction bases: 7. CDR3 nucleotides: TGCGCCAGCAGCTGGGACCGGACAGGGGGGACAGATACGCAGTATTTT. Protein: CASSWDRTGGTDTQYF. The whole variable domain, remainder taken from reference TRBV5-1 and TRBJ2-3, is KAGVTQTPRYLIKTRGQQVTLSCSPISGHRSVSWYQQTPGQGLQFLFEYFSETQRNKGNFPGRFSGRQFSNSRSEMNVSTLELGDSALYLCASSWDRTGGTDTQYFGPGTRLTVL.

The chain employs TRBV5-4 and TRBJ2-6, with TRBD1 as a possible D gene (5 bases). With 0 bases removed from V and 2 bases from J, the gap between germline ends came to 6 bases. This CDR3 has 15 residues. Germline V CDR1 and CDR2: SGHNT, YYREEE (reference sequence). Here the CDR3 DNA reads TGTGCCAGCAGCTTGGAGGACACTGGGGCCAACGTCCTGACTTTC. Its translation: CASSLEDTGANVLTF.

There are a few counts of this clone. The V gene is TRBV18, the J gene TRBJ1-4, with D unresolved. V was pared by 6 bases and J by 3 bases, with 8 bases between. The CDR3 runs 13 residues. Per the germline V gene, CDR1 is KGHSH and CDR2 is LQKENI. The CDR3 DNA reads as TGTGCCAGCTCCGTTACTGCTAATGAAAAACTGTTTTTT. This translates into CASSVTANEKLFF.

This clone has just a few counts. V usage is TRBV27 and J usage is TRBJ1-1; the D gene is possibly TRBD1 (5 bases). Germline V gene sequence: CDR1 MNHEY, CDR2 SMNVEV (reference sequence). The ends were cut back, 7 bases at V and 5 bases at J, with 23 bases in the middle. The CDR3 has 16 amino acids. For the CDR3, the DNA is TGTGCCAGCACCACCCGTAGGGAGGGGACGCGGACTGAAGCTTTCTTT. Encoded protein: CASTTRREGTRTEAFF.

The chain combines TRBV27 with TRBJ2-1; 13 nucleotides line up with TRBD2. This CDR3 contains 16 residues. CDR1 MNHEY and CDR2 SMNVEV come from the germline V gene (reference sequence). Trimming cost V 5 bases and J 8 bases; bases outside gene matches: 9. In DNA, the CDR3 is TGTGCCAGCAGTCGCATCACTAGCGGGGGGGCCTATGAGCAGTTCTTC. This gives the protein CASSRITSGGAYEQFF.

Written as DNA, the CDR3 is TGTGCCACCAGCCGGTCTCGGGACAGGGCAGAAAAACTGTTTTTT. Protein sequence: CATSRSRDRAEKLFF. The chain uses TRBV15 and TRBJ1-4; 9 bases line up with TRBD1. The germline CDR1 and CDR2 sequences are LNHNV and YYDKDF (reference sequence). The CDR3 extends over 15 amino acids. Trimming removed 5 bases from V and 8 bases from J; junction bases left unmatched: 9.

The chain's CDR3 is CSVAIAGVGDTQYF. CDR3 DNA sequence: TGCAGCGTCGCCATAGCGGGAGTGGGGGATACGCAGTATTTT. The chain recombines TRBV29-1 with TRBJ2-3, with TRBD2 matching 9 bases. This CDR3 has 14 amino acids. J lost 6 bases, V lost 6 bases, and 10 bases had no gene match. The germline gives CDR1 SQVTM, CDR2 ANQGSEA.

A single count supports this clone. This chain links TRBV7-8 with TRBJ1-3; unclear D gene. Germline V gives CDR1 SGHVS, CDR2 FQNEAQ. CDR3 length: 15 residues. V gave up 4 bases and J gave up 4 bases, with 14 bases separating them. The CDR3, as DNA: TGTGCCAGCAGCTCCACCGCCTCAGGAGGAAACACCATATATTTT. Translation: CASSSTASGGNTIYF.

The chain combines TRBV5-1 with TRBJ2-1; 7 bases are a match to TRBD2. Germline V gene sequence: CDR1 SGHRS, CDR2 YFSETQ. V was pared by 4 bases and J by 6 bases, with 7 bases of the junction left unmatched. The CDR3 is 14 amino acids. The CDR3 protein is CASSLGTKFNEQFF. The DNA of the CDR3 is TGCGCCAGCAGCCTCGGGACTAAATTCAATGAGCAGTTCTTC.

The CDR3 DNA reads as TGTGCCAGCAGCGTAAGAACTAGCGGGAGGGGCACAGATACGCAGTATTTT. As protein: CASSVRTSGRGTDTQYF. The rearrangement uses TRBV9 and TRBJ2-3; 13 bases fit TRBD2. There are 17 residues in the CDR3. V gave up 1 base and J gave up 1 base; unmatched junction bases: 3. CDR1 and CDR2 (germline): SGDLS, YYNGEE.

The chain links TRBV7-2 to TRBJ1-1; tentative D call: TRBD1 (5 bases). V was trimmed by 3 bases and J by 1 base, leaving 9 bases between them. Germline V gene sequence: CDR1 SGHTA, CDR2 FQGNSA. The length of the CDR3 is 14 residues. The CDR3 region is CASSFVQGNTEAFF. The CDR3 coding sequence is TGTGCCAGCAGCTTTGTTCAGGGGAACACTGAAGCTTTCTTT.

CDR3 loop: CASSLTGGSYEQYF. For the CDR3, the DNA is TGTGCCAGCAGTTTAACAGGGGGCTCCTACGAGCAGTACTTC. This chain joins TRBV28 and TRBJ2-7; 8 bases match TRBD1. The CDR3 runs 14 residues. J lost 0 bases, V lost 2 bases, and 0 bases had no gene match. The germline CDR1 and CDR2 sequences are MDHEN and SYDVKM.

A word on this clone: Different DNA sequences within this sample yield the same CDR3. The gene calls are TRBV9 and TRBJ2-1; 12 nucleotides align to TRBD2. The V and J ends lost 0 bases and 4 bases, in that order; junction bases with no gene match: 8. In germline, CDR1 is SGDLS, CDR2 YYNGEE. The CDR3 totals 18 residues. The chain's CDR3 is CASSVAGLAGGSYNEQFF. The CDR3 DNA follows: TGTGCCAGCAGCGTAGCGGGACTAGCGGGTGGGTCGTACAATGAGCAGTTCTTC.